The 11 T cell receptor beta chains presented below share a single source sample, sequenced in a study of human T cells and chemical hapten exposure. Via MiXCR, TCRdb re-called the RACE reads, giving one row per CDR3 protein. The sample has about 160,000 distinct CDR3 sequences, about 27% seen once. The time point is: patch test 3, about 24 weeks after DPC sensitization. The treatment is: therapeutic diphenylcyclopropenone sensitization with weekly scalp DPC. The specimen was whole blood, collected in connection with sensitization to the hapten diphenylcyclopropenone (DPC). These receptors all stem from a woman aged 18-29 years with alopecia areata. Some clones in this sample may be carry-over from other donors' samples.

The rearrangement uses TRBV20-1 and TRBJ1-4; possible D gene TRBD1, 5 bases. Trimming left V 0 bases short and J 0 bases short, with 17 bases between. Germline CDR1 is DFQATT and CDR2 is SNEGSKA (reference sequence). This CDR3 contains 18 residues. This chain's CDR3 is CSARDRGGNSATNEKLFF. DNA of the CDR3: TGCAGTGCTAGAGATCGGGGCGGCAACTCAGCAACTAATGAAAAACTGTTTTTT.

The V gene is TRBV6-2 or TRBV6-3, the J gene TRBJ2-1; 8 bases map to TRBD2. V was pared by 0 bases and J by 7 bases, with 8 bases of the junction left unmatched. Germline V gives CDR1 MNHEY, CDR2 SVGEGT. CDR3 size: 16 residues. CDR3 region: CASSYSTSGYENEQFF. The DNA for the CDR3 is TGTGCCAGCAGTTACTCAACTAGCGGCTATGAAAATGAGCAGTTCTTC.

The chain couples TRBV4-1 to TRBJ2-1; D is ambiguous. The germline gives CDR1 MGHRA, CDR2 YSYEKL. V was clipped by 1 base and J by 9 bases, with 13 bases between them. This CDR3 comprises 14 residues. CDR3 loop: CASSQAHQNTEQFF. CDR3 coding DNA: TGCGCCAGCAGCCAAGCGCATCAGAATACTGAGCAGTTCTTC.

In this sample, this clonotype turned up a few times. This chain joins TRBV29-1 and TRBJ2-7, with D possibly TRBD1 on 6 matching bases. Deletions cut 7 bases from V and 3 bases from J, with 19 bases between. The CDR3 has 14 amino acids. Germline values: CDR1 SQVTM, CDR2 ANQGSEA. CDR3 in amino acids: CSATGFLPLYEQYF. For the CDR3, the DNA is TGCAGCGCTACAGGGTTCCTACCTCTCTACGAGCAGTACTTC.

The CDR3 region is CASSSVAVEQYF. The CDR3 DNA sequence: TGTGCCAGCAGTTCCGTGGCCGTCGAGCAGTACTTC. The chain joins TRBV12-3 or TRBV12-4 to TRBJ2-7, with D unclear. The CDR3 is 12 amino acids. Trimming pared 4 bases from V and 6 bases from J, leaving 10 bases between.

The chain uses TRBV5-6 and TRBJ1-1, with a possible D match to TRBD1 (5 bases). Germline V lookup: CDR1 SGHDT, CDR2 YYEEEE. The CDR3 has 13 residues. V was clipped by 4 bases and J by 4 bases, with 11 bases between them. The CDR3 here is CASSKQEGTEAFF. DNA of the CDR3: TGTGCCAGCAGCAAACAGGAAGGCACTGAAGCTTTCTTT.

The genes are TRBV20-1 and TRBJ1-4, with 9 positions matching TRBD1. The CDR3 has 13 amino acids. V shed 4 bases and J 6 bases; nucleotides not matched to a gene: 3. Germline lookup yields CDR1 DFQATT and CDR2 SNEGSKA (reference sequence). CDR3 region: CSATRDRDEKLFF. CDR3 DNA: TGCAGTGCTACCCGGGACAGGGATGAAAAACTGTTTTTT.

This clonotype has just a few counts. V and J are TRBV9 and TRBJ2-2, with D uncertain. CDR1 and CDR2 from the germline V gene are SGDLS and YYNGEE. V shed 0 bases and J shed 2 bases, with 8 bases lying between them. The CDR3 covers 15 residues. The CDR3 DNA reads TGTGCCAGCAGCGTAGGTAACAGAAACACCGGGGAGCTGTTTTTT. Protein: CASSVGNRNTGELFF.

This clonotype has at least ten counts. The rearrangement uses TRBV27 and TRBJ1-2, with a tentative D call TRBD1 (5 bases). Trimming shortened V by 0 bases and J by 0 bases, and 5 bases separated the two germline ends. There are 14 residues in the CDR3. CDR1 MNHEY and CDR2 SMNVEV come from the germline V gene (reference sequence). CDR3 DNA sequence: TGTGCCAGCAGTTTATCCAGGGCTAACTATGGCTACACCTTC. Its translation: CASSLSRANYGYTF.

This clonotype came up a few times. This sequence joins TRBV18 and TRBJ2-5, with D unclear. The length of the CDR3 is 12 residues. Trimming cost V 3 bases and J 0 bases, with 2 bases left between them. Per germline, CDR1 KGHSH and CDR2 LQKENI. Written as DNA, the CDR3 is TGTGCCAGCTCACCGAACCAAGAGACCCAGTACTTC. Protein: CASSPNQETQYF.

This clonotype appeared a few times. This CDR3 is CASSQDRTSTEAFF. The DNA of the CDR3 is TGTGCCAGCAGCCAAGATAGGACCAGCACTGAAGCTTTCTTT. J is TRBJ1-1 and V is TRBV4-2, with no clear D. The CDR3 spans 14 residues. Per the germline V gene, CDR1 is LGHNA and CDR2 is YNFKEQ. V lost 0 bases and J 4 bases, leaving 9 bases between the germline ends.